This passage covers 5 T cell receptor beta chains from one sample sequenced in a study of shared T cell receptors in the human thymus. Profiling relied on immunoSEQ multiplex PCR, and the TCRdb table lists in-frame clones only, not all of them. This sample has more than 300,000 clones; 95% occur once, and the top ten carry 0.02%. Source material: thymocytes. These receptors all come from a human donor.

In this sample, this clone turned up a few times. V gene TRBV7-3 combines with J gene TRBJ1-2; D might be TRBD1 (6 bases). V dropped 4 bases and J dropped 4 bases, with 16 bases sitting between them. The germline V gene has CDR1 SGHTA and CDR2 FQGTGA. The CDR3 totals 15 residues. As DNA, the CDR3 is TGTGCCAGCAGCTCGTCATCAGGGGAGGGCTATGGCTACACCTTC. It yields the protein CASSSSSGEGYGYTF.

This rearrangement joins TRBV7-6 to TRBJ2-1; TRBD1 matches at 12 bases. The CDR3 sequence is 17 residues long. Germline V gene lookup returns CDR1 SGHVS and CDR2 FNYEAQ. Trimming at V came to 1 base and at J to 6 bases, leaving 7 bases not matched to a gene. In DNA, the CDR3 is TGTGCCAGCAGCTTAGTATTAGGGACAGGGGGCATCAATGAGCAGTTCTTC. It yields the protein CASSLVLGTGGINEQFF. The full variable domain, in which reference TRBV7-6 and TRBJ2-1 provide the parts outside the CDR3, is GAGVSQSPRYKVTKRGQDVALRCDPISGHVSLYWYRQALGQGPEFLTYFNYEAQQDKSGLPNDRFSAERPEGSISTLTIQRTEQRDSAMYRCASSLVLGTGGINEQFFGPGTRLTVL.

The chain has TRBV6-6 and TRBJ2-5; TRBD2 is a possible D gene (5 bases). CDR3 length equals 14 residues. Trimming shortened V by 5 bases and J by 5 bases, and 15 bases separated the two germline ends. The germline V gene encodes CDR1 MNHNY and CDR2 SVGAGI (reference sequence). The CDR3 here is CASSPPGMWETQYF. The CDR3 coding sequence is TGTGCCAGCAGTCCCCCGGGGATGTGGGAGACCCAGTACTTC.

This chain connects TRBV30 to TRBJ2-7, with D possibly being TRBD1 (6 bases). V lost 4 bases to trimming and J lost 5 bases, with 21 bases between them. Germline-derived CDR1 and CDR2 are GTSNPN and SVGIG (reference sequence). The CDR3 spans 15 residues. The CDR3 is CAWNGQNYRFDEQYF. The DNA of the CDR3 is TGTGCCTGGAACGGACAGAACTACCGATTCGACGAGCAGTACTTC.

The rearrangement uses TRBV6-1 and TRBJ2-1; a weak D match, TRBD2 (5 bases). The CDR3 loop spans 14 amino acids. Per the germline V gene, CDR1 is MNHNS and CDR2 is SASEGT. V lost 2 bases and J lost 9, with 14 bases in between. CDR3 in amino acids: CASSERVGDSEQFF. DNA of the CDR3: TGTGCCAGCAGTGAACGGGTCGGGGATAGTGAGCAGTTCTTC.